The 20 T cell receptor beta chains below were found in one sample sequenced in a study of spatial heterogeneity in lung cancer. From the 5' RACE reads, TCRdb called clonotypes with MiXCR, one entry per CDR3 protein. The table records 900 to 1,100 distinct CDR3 sequences, 60% to 75% of them present only once. Time point described: sample taken at primary tumor resection. Unsorted samples of tumor, nontumor lung or frozen PBMC had their whole RNA sequenced. The sample here was PBMCs, taken at surgery. The source of these receptors is a male donor with early-stage non-small cell lung cancer.

A word on this clonotype: This beta chain turned up in a library designed for alpha chains; as an off-target read, its abundance says little. The V and J genes are TRBV5-1 and TRBJ1-2; weak D call: TRBD1 (5 bases). From germline, CDR1 is SGHRS and CDR2 YFSETQ. Trimming pared 4 bases from V and 0 bases from J, leaving 13 bases between. This CDR3 comprises 15 residues. In DNA, the CDR3 is TGCGCCAGCAGCCAAGGGCCAGGGTCTAACTATGGCTACACCTTC. Protein product: CASSQGPGSNYGYTF.

A remark on this clonotype: This beta chain is off target for a library built for alpha chains, so its abundance means little. CDR3 sequence: CAIQGARGSGELFF. DNA of the CDR3: TGTGCCATCCAAGGCGCGAGAGGAAGCGGGGAGCTGTTTTTT. V and J are TRBV10-3 and TRBJ2-2; unclear D gene. Trimming left V 8 bases short and J 7 bases short, with 17 bases between. Looked up from germline, CDR1 is ENHRY and CDR2 is SYGVKD. This CDR3 is 14 amino acids long.

With respect to this clonotype: This beta chain slipped into a library made for alpha chains as a stray read, so its size is not meaningful. This rearrangement joins TRBV4-3 to TRBJ2-5; either TRBD1 or TRBD2 may supply D (5 bases each). The CDR3 length is 13 residues. V gave up 0 bases and J gave up 4 bases, with 6 bases separating them. The germline CDR1 and CDR2 sequences are LGHNA and YSLEER. The CDR3 DNA reads as TGCGCCAGCAGCCAAGAGGGACGAGAGACCCAGTACTTC. Protein product: CASSQEGRETQYF.

With regard to this clonotype: This beta chain is a stray sequence in a library constructed for alpha chains; its clone size is not meaningful. The chain recombines TRBV7-9 with TRBJ2-2; perhaps TRBD2 as D (6 bases). Trimming removed 7 bases at V and 3 bases at J, with 15 bases between. Germline V gene lookup returns CDR1 SEHNR and CDR2 FQNEAQ (reference sequence). CDR3 length: 15 amino acids. In DNA form, the CDR3 reads TGTGCCAGCATGAGAGGAGGGGCGCACACCGGGGAGCTGTTTTTT. Its translation is CASMRGGAHTGELFF.

About this clonotype itself: Within a library made for alpha chains, this beta chain is off target, and its count is uninformative. The chain recombines TRBV3-1 with TRBJ1-2, with D perhaps TRBD1 (5 bases). V was trimmed by 1 base and J by 4 bases, leaving 16 bases between them. The V gene's germline CDR1 is LGHDT and CDR2 YNNKEL (reference sequence). This CDR3 contains 16 residues. Here the CDR3 reads CASSQGRQPRIYGYTF. DNA for the CDR3: TGTGCCAGCAGCCAAGGTAGACAGCCGAGAATCTATGGCTACACCTTC.

As to this clonotype: Within a library made for alpha chains, this beta chain is off target, and its count is uninformative. The V call is TRBV5-1, the J call TRBJ2-7; a weak D match, TRBD2 (6 bases). V lost 4 bases and J 6 bases, leaving 17 bases between the germline ends. The germline CDR1 and CDR2 sequences are SGHRS and YFSETQ. The CDR3 contains 14 residues. The CDR3 DNA is TGCGCCAGCAGCGGGAGCGGGTCCCAGGGCGAGCAGTACTTC. Protein: CASSGSGSQGEQYF.

The sample holds a few counts of this clonotype. This beta chain appears as a stray read in a library generated for alpha chains; its size is not informative. The chain carries TRBV20-1 and TRBJ2-7, with 9 bases lining up with TRBD2. Germline CDR1 reads DFQATT; CDR2 reads SNEGSKA (reference sequence). The V segment lost 5 bases and the J segment 3 bases; nucleotides outside the gene matches: 5. The CDR3 contains 13 residues. The CDR3 is CSARPTSGYEQYF. In DNA form, the CDR3 reads TGCAGTGCTCGTCCGACTAGCGGCTACGAGCAGTACTTC.

Turning to this clonotype: This beta chain lies outside the target of a library built for alpha chains; its clone size means little. This chain links TRBV7-9 with TRBJ2-2, with D possibly TRBD1 on 6 matching bases. Germline V CDR1 and CDR2: SEHNR, FQNEAQ (reference sequence). The CDR3 runs to 17 residues. V lost 5 bases, J lost 4 bases, and 20 bases lay in between. In DNA form, the CDR3 reads TGTGCCAGCAGCAGAGCTTGGGACACCGGAGGCACCGGGGAGCTGTTTTTT. Residues: CASSRAWDTGGTGELFF. The full variable domain, with the rest looked up from reference TRBV7-9 and TRBJ2-2, is DTGVSQNPRHKITKRGQNVTFRCDPISEHNRLYWYRQTLGQGPEFLTYFQNEAQLEKSRLLSDRFSAERPKGSFSTLEIQRTEQGDSAMYLCASSRAWDTGGTGELFFGEGSRLTVL.

Details on this clonotype: The library was built for alpha chains, so this beta chain is an off-target read and its size means little. The CDR3 sequence: CASSTSITDTQYF. The CDR3 coding sequence is TGTGCCAGCAGTACCTCCATCACAGATACGCAGTATTTT. The rearrangement uses TRBV28 and TRBJ2-3; D ambiguous. This CDR3 is 13 amino acids long. Germline V gene sequence: CDR1 MDHEN, CDR2 SYDVKM. The V end was cut by 5 bases, the J end by 2 bases, with 8 bases between.

On this clonotype itself: This beta chain slipped into a library made for alpha chains as a stray read, so its size is not meaningful. The chain is built from TRBV4-1 and TRBJ2-5, with D unresolved. This CDR3 region has 15 residues. Looked up from germline, CDR1 is MGHRA and CDR2 is YSYEKL. V was cut by 1 base and J by 8 bases, with 17 bases left in between. The CDR3 region has the DNA TGCGCCAGCAGCCAAGGGGCCATTGGCGCAGCAACCCAGTACTTC. Translation: CASSQGAIGAATQYF.

About this clonotype: The size of this beta chain means little, since it is a stray read in a library made for alpha chains. The V and J genes are TRBV29-1 and TRBJ1-1, with a weak D call TRBD1 (6 bases). Per the germline V gene, CDR1 is SQVTM and CDR2 is ANQGSEA. The V gene lost 7 bases and the J gene lost 0 bases, with 9 bases spanning the gap. This CDR3 is 12 amino acids long. The CDR3 coding sequence is TGCAGCGGTGGACAGATGAACACTGAAGCTTTCTTT. This gives the protein CSGGQMNTEAFF.

Comment on this clonotype: As an off-target read in a library built for alpha chains, this beta chain has a frequency of little significance. V gene TRBV19 combines with J gene TRBJ2-1; a possible D gene is TRBD2 (6 bases). Germline assignment: CDR1 LNHDA and CDR2 SQIVND (reference sequence). Trimming shortened V by 7 bases and J by 9 bases, and 16 bases separated the two germline ends. This CDR3 has 13 residues. The CDR3 DNA is TGTGCCAGTAATCGGGACTCGGAAGTTGAGCAGTTCTTC. Translated, it gives CASNRDSEVEQFF.

About this clonotype itself: Within a library made for alpha chains, this beta chain is off target, and its count is uninformative. V is TRBV7-2 and J is TRBJ2-5; D gene unclear. Trimming removed 3 bases at V and 2 bases at J, with 7 bases between. The CDR3 is made up of 13 amino acids. Germline V gene data show CDR1 as SGHTA and CDR2 as FQGNSA. The CDR3 coding sequence is TGTGCCAGCAGCTTCGGGCAGCAAGAGACCCAGTACTTC. Protein product: CASSFGQQETQYF.

For this clonotype: Found in a library prepared for alpha chains, this beta chain is an off-target read, and its abundance has little meaning. The gene calls are TRBV7-9 and TRBJ2-7; 11 bases fit TRBD1. V dropped 1 base and J dropped 5; count of bases not matched to a gene: 1. From germline, CDR1 is SEHNR and CDR2 FQNEAQ (reference sequence). The CDR3 has 14 amino acids. This CDR3 reads CASSLGTGGHEQYF. Here the CDR3 DNA reads TGTGCCAGCAGCTTAGGGACAGGGGGCCACGAGCAGTACTTC.

Comments on this clonotype: For a library built for alpha chains, this beta chain is a stray read; little rests on its size. The gene calls are TRBV6-1 and TRBJ2-2, with D hard to call. Germline CDR1 MNHNS, CDR2 SASEGT. V was shortened by 5 bases and J by 6 bases, with 7 bases between the two germline ends. This CDR3 is built from 12 residues. The CDR3 reads CASSKIAGELFF. In DNA, the CDR3 is TGTGCCAGCAGTAAAATCGCCGGGGAGCTGTTTTTT.

With respect to this clonotype: The library was built for alpha chains, so this beta chain is an off-target read and its size means little. This sequence joins TRBV7-3 and TRBJ2-3; 9 nucleotides align to TRBD2. This CDR3 has 15 residues. Germline CDR1 is SGHTA and CDR2 is FQGTGA. The trim removed 5 bases at V and 1 base at J, leaving 4 bases unmatched. CDR3 in amino acids: CASSLTSGGTDTQYF. The CDR3 bases are TGTGCCAGCAGCCTGACTAGCGGTGGCACAGATACGCAGTATTTT.

With respect to this clonotype: Little can be read into the size of this beta chain, an off-target read in a library designed for alpha chains. The chain joins TRBV28 to TRBJ2-7, with 12 bases identical to TRBD2. The CDR3 extends over 13 amino acids. V lost 8 bases and J lost 2; bases outside the gene matches: 1. Germline CDR1 is MDHEN and CDR2 is SYDVKM. This chain's CDR3 is CASGLAGPYEQYF. The CDR3 bases are TGTGCCAGCGGACTAGCGGGACCCTACGAGCAGTACTTC.

For this clonotype: This beta chain turned up in a library designed for alpha chains; as an off-target read, its abundance says little. CDR3 in amino acids: CASSLLRQETQYF. The CDR3 bases are TGTGCCAGCAGCTTACTCCGGCAAGAGACCCAGTACTTC. The V and J genes are TRBV7-7 and TRBJ2-5, with D hard to call. The V gene lost 2 bases and the J gene lost 2 bases, with 6 bases spanning the gap. Germline assignment: CDR1 SSHAT and CDR2 FNYEAQ (reference sequence). The CDR3 covers 13 residues.

Remarks on this clonotype: Found in a library prepared for alpha chains, this beta chain is an off-target read, and its abundance has little meaning. The rearrangement joins TRBV9 to TRBJ2-7; perhaps TRBD1 as D (6 bases). Trimming removed 0 bases at V and 2 bases at J, with 12 bases between. The germline gives CDR1 SGDLS, CDR2 YYNGEE. This CDR3 comprises 15 residues. In DNA, the CDR3 is TGTGCCAGCAGCGTAGGGGCAGGGGAAGCCTACGAGCAGTACTTC. Residues: CASSVGAGEAYEQYF.

As to this clonotype: This beta chain appears as a stray read in a library generated for alpha chains; its size is not informative. The V call is TRBV19, the J call TRBJ2-1; possibly TRBD1 for D (7 bases). The CDR3 is 13 amino acids. The ends were cut back, 7 bases at V and 5 bases at J, with 12 bases in the middle. From germline, CDR1 is LNHDA and CDR2 SQIVND (reference sequence). The CDR3: CASISRGDNEQFF. The CDR3 bases are TGTGCCAGTATCAGCAGGGGGGACAATGAGCAGTTCTTC.